The following is a TCR beta chain sequence with its context. Its antigen specificity is not known. The sample holds no much larger clone one base away, and base qualities are not on file. CDR1 and CDR2, looked up from the germline V gene, are MNHEY and SVGEGT. The junction carries 15 bases between V and J, which are trimmed by 2 bases and 2 bases respectively. The CDR3 contains 16 residues, cysteine and phenylalanine counted. Just CDR3 DNA is preserved here, 48 bases in frame from base 1. This sample was sequenced with an Illumina HiSeq 1500. Clones were called with MiXCR by TCRdb after fastp trimmed the public reads at Q25, and only in-frame beta chains were retained. CDR3 protein sequences are deduplicated, and each keeps its most common genes and DNA. The sample table contains around 530,000 distinct CDR3 sequences; only one count was recorded for approximately 26% of them. The top ten hold about 13% of the sample.

This entry belongs to a study of T cell repertoires in cytomegalovirus infection (dated 2019 in TCRdb). Broadly, across the study: Donor HLA type was relevant to the analysis, because carriage of CMV infection together with the matching HLA type was indicated by public TCR beta signatures. What the research found in general, with its limitations: Carriers of CMV infection plus the relevant HLA type were discriminated by the cumulative frequency of public TCR beta family members in the study cohort and in an independent 352-donor cohort. The ex vivo response was dominated by HLA-C-restricted CMV-specific TCR beta clonotypes, which also provided the single most frequent clonotype in two of eight donors.

The sequence is built from TRBV6-2 or TRBV6-3 and TRBJ1-2, and perhaps TRBD1 as D gene, on 5 matching bases. Input material: PBMCs. The source is a human donor in good health (CMV status not recorded). Some clones in this sample may be carry-over from other donors' samples. CDR3 reads: CASSYVGAPGNYGYTF. The bases read TGTGCCAGCAGTTACGTCGGGGCGCCGGGAAACTATGGCTACACCTTC.